This T cell receptor beta chain was identified in a study of T cell responses to AZD1222 COVID-19 vaccine. To note about this clone: Its cognate antigen is unknown.

Whole-study findings and limits: Donors skewed white British and female; clonal diversity was possibly underestimated. Spike-specific TCR breadth and depth were elevated following two AZD1222 doses. The study found vaccine-associated CD4 TCRs spanning spike, dominant at 160-218 and 743-854.

V was cut by 0 bases and J by 5 bases, with 11 bases left in between. The CDR3 covers 16 residues. Germline V gene sequence: CDR1 MGHRA, CDR2 YSYEKL. Produced via immunoSEQ multiplex PCR; TCRdb's table is partial and in-frame only. Among approximately 130,000 clones, roughly 90% were seen once, and the ten largest hold approximately 1%. This specimen was peripheral blood, taken on day 0 of AZD1222 vaccination. The TCR originated in an adult in good health. The chain joins TRBV4-1 to TRBJ1-6; possible D gene TRBD1, 5 bases. This CDR3 is CASSQDGARDNSPLHF. The CDR3 coding sequence is TGCGCCAGCAGCCAAGATGGGGCCAGAGATAATTCACCCCTCCACTTT.